A single sample is the source of the 4 T cell receptor beta chains below, sequenced in a study of identical twins. TCRdb independently ran MiXCR on the 5' RACE reads; one entry per CDR3 protein. This repertoire shows 500,000 to 700,000 distinct CDR3 sequences, about 7.1% found once; its top ten account for around 1.6%. The sample was also linked to a second study, of yellow fever vaccine responses in identical twins.

The sequenced material came from PBMCs. The source is a woman aged 18-30 years in good health.

The J gene is TRBJ2-2, the V gene TRBV9; D call uncertain. Germline CDR1 reads SGDLS; CDR2 reads YYNGEE. V dropped 0 bases and J dropped 4 bases, with 7 bases sitting between them. The length of the CDR3 is 14 residues. CDR3 sequence: CASSVDTRTGELFF. CDR3 bases: TGTGCCAGCAGCGTAGACACCCGCACCGGGGAGCTGTTTTTT.

V usage is TRBV6-1 and J usage is TRBJ2-7; the D gene could be TRBD1 or TRBD2 (5 bases each). Trimming cost V 8 bases and J 3 bases, with 20 bases left between them. CDR3 length equals 15 residues. Germline V gene data show CDR1 as MNHNS and CDR2 as SASEGT. CDR3 sequence reads: CASFGAADGNYEQYF. In DNA, the CDR3 is TGTGCCAGCTTCGGGGCAGCCGACGGGAACTACGAGCAGTACTTC.

The chain couples TRBV6-5 to TRBJ1-6; D is unresolved. The ends were cut back, 2 bases at V and 5 bases at J, with 7 bases in the middle. Germline V lookup: CDR1 MNHEY, CDR2 SVGAGI. This CDR3 contains 14 residues. The CDR3 here is CASSYGQDNSPLHF. In DNA, the CDR3 is TGTGCCAGCAGTTACGGGCAGGATAATTCACCCCTCCACTTT.

J is TRBJ2-3 and V is TRBV24-1; TRBD1 aligns across 8 bases. This CDR3 has 17 amino acids. Germline V gene sequence: CDR1 KGHDR, CDR2 SFDVKD. V dropped 5 bases and J dropped 2; count of bases not matched to a gene: 11. In DNA form, the CDR3 reads TGTGCCACCAGTGGCCCACCGGGACAGGAGATCACAGATACGCAGTATTTT. The encoded protein is CATSGPPGQEITDTQYF.